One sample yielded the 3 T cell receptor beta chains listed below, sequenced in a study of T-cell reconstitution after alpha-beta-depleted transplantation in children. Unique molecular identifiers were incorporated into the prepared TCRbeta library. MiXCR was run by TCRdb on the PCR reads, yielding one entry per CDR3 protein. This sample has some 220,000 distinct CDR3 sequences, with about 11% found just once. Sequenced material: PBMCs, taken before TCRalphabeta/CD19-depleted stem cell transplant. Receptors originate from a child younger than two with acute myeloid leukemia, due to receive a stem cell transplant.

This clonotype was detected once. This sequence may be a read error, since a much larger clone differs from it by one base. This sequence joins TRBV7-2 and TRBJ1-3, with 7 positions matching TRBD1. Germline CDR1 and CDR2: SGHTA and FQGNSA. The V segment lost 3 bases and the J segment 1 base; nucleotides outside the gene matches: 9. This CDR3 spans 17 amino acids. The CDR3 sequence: CASSFRGRAPSGNTIYF. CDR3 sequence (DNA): TGTGCCAGCAGCTTCAGGGGGAGGGCCCCGTCTGGAAACACCATATATTTT.

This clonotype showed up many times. The CDR3 reads CASLQPGDTQYF. The CDR3 DNA reads TGTGCCAGCCTCCAGCCGGGGGATACGCAGTATTTT. The chain carries TRBV28 and TRBJ2-3, with D maybe TRBD2 (5 bases). V was clipped by 8 bases and J by 6 bases, with 12 bases between them. Germline CDR1 MDHEN, CDR2 SYDVKM. The CDR3 is made up of 12 amino acids.

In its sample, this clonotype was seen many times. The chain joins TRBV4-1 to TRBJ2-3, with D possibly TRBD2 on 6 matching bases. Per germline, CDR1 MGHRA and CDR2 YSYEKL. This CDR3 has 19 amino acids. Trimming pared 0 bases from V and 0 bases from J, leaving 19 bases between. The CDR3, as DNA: TGCGCCAGCAGCCAAGAGAAGATTTCGGAGGGACCTAGCACAGATACGCAGTATTTT. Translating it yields CASSQEKISEGPSTDTQYF.